This TCR beta chain stems from a study of human T cells and chemical hapten exposure. Points from the study as a whole: Large CDR3 similarity clusters arose significantly more often from expanded TCRs than from controls.

Time point of the sample: pre-sensitization, week 0. Treatment given: therapeutic diphenylcyclopropenone sensitization with weekly scalp DPC. Each CDR3 protein gets one entry after TCRdb re-called the RACE reads with MiXCR. The top ten hold 13% to 15% of the sample, which has about 51,000 distinct CDR3 sequences, about 9.4% seen once. The germline V and J ends were trimmed by 2 bases and 2 bases, with 11 bases remaining between them. The CDR3 is 15 amino acids. Germline CDR1 and CDR2: SGHTA and FQGNSA. As regards this clonotype: Its antigen is still unknown.

This material consisted of whole blood, taken in connection with sensitization to the hapten diphenylcyclopropenone (DPC). This TCR derives from a woman aged 40 to 50 with alopecia areata. Some clones in this sample may be carry-over from other donors' samples. This chain joins TRBV7-2 and TRBJ2-3; D unclear. The CDR3 sequence: CASSLFRTLTDTQYF. As DNA, the CDR3 is TGTGCCAGCAGCTTATTCCGGACCCTCACAGATACGCAGTATTTT.